This T cell receptor beta chain was found in a study of molecular identifiers for immune sequencing clone quantification. Across the study: RNA, taken in replicates from roughly 21,000 or 96,000 naive CD8 cells, was split five ways, with four sequenced. Regarding the study as a whole: Spiked Jurkat TCR RNA equal to one cell could reportedly be picked out among some 1 million naive cells. In CMV-specific effectors, clones above 20 copies held over 99% of molecules; naive, under 1%.

Each CDR3 protein is one row after TCRdb ran MiXCR on the PCR reads. The profile covers a few hundred thousand distinct CDR3 sequences, with roughly 24% appearing a single time and approximately 0.74% taken by the ten largest. The ends were cut back, 0 bases at V and 5 bases at J, with 10 bases in the middle. This CDR3 is 14 amino acids long. The germline V gene encodes CDR1 DFQATT and CDR2 SNEGSKA (reference sequence). As to this clonotype: Its antigen is unknown.

Sequencing was carried out using naive CD8+ T cells from blood, with Jurkat cell RNA spiked in. Subset denoted: FACS-sorted CD8+CD4-CCR7+CD45RA+ naive T cells. This sequence originates from a human donor in good health. Some libraries in this study had Jurkat cell RNA spiked in. V is TRBV20-1 and J is TRBJ2-2, with D uncertain. The CDR3, as DNA: TGCAGTGCTAGAGATTGGAAAAGTACCGGGGAGCTGTTTTTT. It translates to CSARDWKSTGELFF.